These 19 T cell receptor beta chains originate from one sample sequenced in a study of shared clonotypes between healthy human individuals. TCRdb's copy holds only in-frame clones and misses some; the assay was immunoSEQ multiplex PCR. Here the sample spans over a million clones, around 78% being singletons. Sequencing was carried out using memory CD4+ T cells from PBMCs. Subset: CD45RA-negative fraction. The receptors were gathered from a man aged 18 to 29 in good health. Some clones in this sample may be carry-over from other donors' samples.

CDR3 amino acids: CASSLVAGQPQHF. DNA for the CDR3: TGTGCCAGCAGCTTAGTTGCCGGGCAGCCCCAGCATTTT. The chain has TRBV11-2 and TRBJ1-5; D remains unclear. The CDR3 is 13 residues long. Trimming shortened V by 1 base and J by 7 bases, and 8 bases separated the two germline ends. CDR1 and CDR2 (germline): SGHAT, FQNNGV.

A word on this clone: Within the sample, other DNA sequences also encode this same CDR3. The chain joins TRBV7-3 to TRBJ2-7, with 7 bases matching TRBD1. In germline, CDR1 is SGHTA, CDR2 FQGTGA. J was trimmed by 6 bases and V by 5 bases; bases with no gene match: 7. This CDR3 has 13 residues. CDR3 bases: TGTGCCAGCAGCCCAGACAGGGTTCGCGAGCAGTACTTC. Translation gives CASSPDRVREQYF.

In its sample, this clone was seen once. This rearrangement joins TRBV7-3 to TRBJ2-3, with D maybe TRBD2 (6 bases). The germline CDR1 and CDR2 sequences are SGHTA and FQGTGA. Deletions cut 4 bases from V and 2 bases from J, with 16 bases between. CDR3 length: 16 amino acids. The CDR3 loop is CASSWGLSKLTDTQYF. The CDR3 DNA is TGTGCCAGCAGCTGGGGACTGAGCAAACTCACAGATACGCAGTATTTT.

CDR3 protein: CASSRDSGFGYTF. The CDR3 DNA follows: TGTGCCAGCAGCCGGGACTCAGGGTTCGGCTACACCTTC. The chain combines TRBV5-6 with TRBJ1-2; tentatively, D is TRBD1 (5 bases). Trimming removed 4 bases at V and 8 bases at J, with 15 bases between. This CDR3 has 13 residues. Germline loops: CDR1 SGHDT, CDR2 YYEEEE.

CDR3: CASSYSKQPQHF. CDR3 DNA sequence: TGTGCCAGCAGTTACTCGAAACAGCCCCAGCATTTT. V usage is TRBV6-5 and J usage is TRBJ1-5, with D uncertain. Between the trimmed V and J ends, which lost 0 bases and 7 bases, there was a span of 4 bases. The CDR3 extends over 12 amino acids. Germline V gene sequence: CDR1 MNHEY, CDR2 SVGAGI.

V usage is TRBV7-3 and J usage is TRBJ2-1; no reliable D call. CDR3 length equals 16 residues. The V end lost 2 bases, the J end lost 0 bases, and 11 bases lay between the germline ends. CDR1 is SGHTA and CDR2 is FQGTGA in the germline V gene. The CDR3 bases are TGTGCCAGCAGCTTAGCCTCGGTCGGCTCCTACAATGAGCAGTTCTTC. This sequence encodes CASSLASVGSYNEQFF. The complete variable domain, with remaining parts taken from reference TRBV7-3 and TRBJ2-1, reads GAGVSQTPSNKVTEKGKYVELRCDPISGHTALYWYRQSLGQGPEFLIYFQGTGAADDSGLPNDRFFAVRPEGSVSTLKIQRTERGDSAVYLCASSLASVGSYNEQFFGPGTRLTVL.

This clone was seen a handful of times. The chain is built from TRBV11-2 and TRBJ2-7, with TRBD2 matching 8 bases. J gave up 4 bases and V 5 bases, and 10 bases lay outside the gene matches. Germline V gives CDR1 SGHAT, CDR2 FQNNGV. This CDR3 contains 15 residues. DNA of the CDR3: TGTGCCAGCAGCAATAGCGGGACAACATCTTACGAGCAGTACTTC. This translates into CASSNSGTTSYEQYF. The full variable domain, rest sourced from reference TRBV11-2 and TRBJ2-7, is EAGVAQSPRYKIIEKRQSVAFWCNPISGHATLYWYQQILGQGPKLLIQFQNNGVVDDSQLPKDRFSAERLKGVDSTLKIQPAKLEDSAVYLCASSNSGTTSYEQYFGPGTRLTVT.

The chain has TRBV27 and TRBJ2-7; tentative D call: TRBD2 (5 bases). The CDR3 has 13 amino acids. The germline V and J ends were trimmed by 3 bases and 3 bases, with 9 bases remaining between them. Germline CDR1 reads MNHEY; CDR2 reads SMNVEV (reference sequence). The CDR3 sequence: CASSLSGFYEQYF. The CDR3 region has the DNA TGTGCCAGCAGTTTGTCGGGGTTCTACGAGCAGTACTTC.

CDR3: CASSHRRALGSHEQFF. The CDR3 DNA reads as TGTGCCAGCAGCCACCGGAGGGCTCTAGGCTCCCATGAGCAGTTCTTC. The rearrangement links TRBV5-6 to TRBJ2-1; a possible D gene is TRBD2 (6 bases). The CDR3 consists of 16 residues. V was clipped by 4 bases and J by 8 bases, with 22 bases between them. CDR1 is SGHDT and CDR2 is YYEEEE in the germline V gene.

J is TRBJ2-1 and V is TRBV29-1; D is perhaps TRBD2 (6 bases). The ends were cut back, 7 bases at V and 10 bases at J, with 17 bases in the middle. Germline CDR1 reads SQVTM; CDR2 reads ANQGSEA. The CDR3 is made up of 12 amino acids. The CDR3 is CSAPGRGWEQFF. The CDR3 DNA reads TGCAGCGCCCCCGGCCGGGGGTGGGAGCAGTTCTTC.

The rearrangement links TRBV5-4 to TRBJ1-4, with 7 bases matching TRBD1. The CDR3 is made up of 15 amino acids. With 4 bases clipped from V and 7 bases from J, the junction kept 10 bases outside the gene matches. Per the germline V gene, CDR1 is SGHNT and CDR2 is YYREEE (reference sequence). Here the CDR3 reads CASSKRQGRSEKLFF. CDR3 sequence (DNA): TGTGCCAGCAGCAAACGACAGGGAAGGAGTGAAAAACTGTTTTTT. The complete variable domain, with remaining parts taken from reference TRBV5-4 and TRBJ1-4, reads ETGVTQSPTHLIKTRGQQVTLRCSSQSGHNTVSWYQQALGQGPQFIFQYYREEENGRGNFPPRFSGLQFPNYSSELNVNALELDDSALYLCASSKRQGRSEKLFFGSGTQLSVL.

The chain is built from TRBV2 and TRBJ1-5; TRBD1 matches at 10 bases. Germline values: CDR1 SNHLY, CDR2 FYNNEI. V trimming: 6 bases; J trimming: 4 bases; junction bases outside the gene matches: 3. The CDR3 spans 14 residues. In DNA, the CDR3 is TGTGCCAGCAGGGAGGGACAGGGGAATCAGCCCCAGCATTTT. This gives the protein CASREGQGNQPQHF.

This chain links TRBV9 with TRBJ2-7; 11 nucleotides match TRBD2. Trimming took 8 bases from V and 1 from J; bases not matched to a gene: 23. The V gene's germline CDR1 is SGDLS and CDR2 YYNGEE. The CDR3 covers 20 residues. The CDR3 coding sequence is TGTGCCAGGACCAAAGCGGCTAGCGGGAGGTCAAGGGCAAGTTCCTACGAGCAGTACTTC. As protein: CARTKAASGRSRASSYEQYF.

This chain joins TRBV4-2 and TRBJ2-7; 8 bases fit TRBD2. V dropped 1 base and J dropped 2; count of bases not matched to a gene: 4. Germline CDR1 and CDR2: LGHNA and YNFKEQ. There are 15 residues in the CDR3. The CDR3: CASSQGGTRTYEQYF. The CDR3 coding sequence is TGTGCCAGCAGCCAAGGGGGGACTAGGACCTACGAGCAGTACTTC.

The chain joins TRBV4-1 to TRBJ2-1, with 11 nucleotides matching TRBD2. The CDR3 runs to 18 residues. Looked up from germline, CDR1 is MGHRA and CDR2 is YSYEKL. Trimming removed 4 bases from V and 5 bases from J; junction bases left unmatched: 13. The CDR3 here is CASSPLGSPGLADNEQFF. The CDR3, as DNA: TGCGCCAGCAGCCCCTTAGGGAGCCCGGGACTAGCGGACAATGAGCAGTTCTTC.

The rearrangement links TRBV7-9 to TRBJ1-4; 9 bases are a match to TRBD1. Germline-derived CDR1 and CDR2 are SEHNR and FQNEAQ (reference sequence). The CDR3 consists of 18 residues. The junction had 21 bases not matched to a gene; V was cut back by 5 bases and J by 11 bases. CDR3 sequence: CASSDRTGTGSTRHKLFF. CDR3 coding DNA: TGTGCCAGCAGCGACCGGACCGGGACAGGGTCAACCCGTCATAAACTGTTTTTT. Full variable domain (missing parts from reference TRBV7-9 and TRBJ1-4): DTGVSQNPRHKITKRGQNVTFRCDPISEHNRLYWYRQTLGQGPEFLTYFQNEAQLEKSRLLSDRFSAERPKGSFSTLEIQRTEQGDSAMYLCASSDRTGTGSTRHKLFFGSGTQLSVL.

The rearrangement uses TRBV19 and TRBJ1-5; 9 nucleotides line up with TRBD1. Looked up from germline, CDR1 is LNHDA and CDR2 is SQIVND (reference sequence). The CDR3 is 18 amino acids. Trimming cost V 3 bases and J 4 bases; bases outside gene matches: 13. CDR3 protein: CASSIQQGAQPPNQPQHF. CDR3 DNA sequence: TGTGCCAGTAGTATCCAACAGGGGGCGCAACCTCCTAATCAGCCCCAGCATTTT. Full variable domain (missing parts from reference TRBV19 and TRBJ1-5): DGGITQSPKYLFRKEGQNVTLSCEQNLNHDAMYWYRQDPGQGLRLIYYSQIVNDFQKGDIAEGYSVSREKKESFPLTVTSAQKNPTAFYLCASSIQQGAQPPNQPQHFGDGTRLSIL.

In the case of this clone: One base away lies a much larger clone, so this may be a sequencing read error. The rearrangement links TRBV6-6 to TRBJ2-5; 8 positions match TRBD2. CDR3 length equals 15 residues. The V gene end was trimmed by 5 bases and the J gene end by 9 bases; junction bases not matched to a gene: 14. Germline CDR1 MNHNY, CDR2 SVGAGI (reference sequence). CDR3 protein: CASSGFSGSHEAQYF. The CDR3 DNA is TGTGCCAGCAGTGGATTCAGCGGGAGCCACGAGGCCCAGTACTTC.

The chain carries TRBV15 and TRBJ2-3; D is tentatively TRBD1 or TRBD2 (5 bases each). The V gene's germline CDR1 is LNHNV and CDR2 YYDKDF (reference sequence). V was shortened by 4 bases and J by 5 bases, with 19 bases between the two germline ends. This CDR3 has 16 residues. CDR3 sequence: CATSTPGTVKIDTQYF. DNA for the CDR3: TGTGCCACCAGCACCCCCGGGACGGTTAAGATAGATACGCAGTATTTT.